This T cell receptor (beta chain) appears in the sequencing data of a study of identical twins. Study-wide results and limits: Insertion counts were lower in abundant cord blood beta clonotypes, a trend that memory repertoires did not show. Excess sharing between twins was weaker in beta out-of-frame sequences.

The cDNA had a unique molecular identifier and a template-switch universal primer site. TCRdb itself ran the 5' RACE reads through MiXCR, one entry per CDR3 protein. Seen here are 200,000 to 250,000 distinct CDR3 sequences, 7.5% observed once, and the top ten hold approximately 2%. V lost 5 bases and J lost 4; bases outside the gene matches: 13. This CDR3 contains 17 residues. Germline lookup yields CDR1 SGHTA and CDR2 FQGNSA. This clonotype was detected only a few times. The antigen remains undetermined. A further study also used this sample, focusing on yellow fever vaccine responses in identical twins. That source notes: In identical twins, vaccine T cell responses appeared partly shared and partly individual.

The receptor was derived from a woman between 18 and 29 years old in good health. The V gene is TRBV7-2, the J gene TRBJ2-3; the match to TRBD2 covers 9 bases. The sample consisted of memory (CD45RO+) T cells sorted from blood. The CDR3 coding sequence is TGTGCCAGCAGCGCTCGACTAGCGGACCCTTTGGCAGATACGCAGTATTTT. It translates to CASSARLADPLADTQYF.